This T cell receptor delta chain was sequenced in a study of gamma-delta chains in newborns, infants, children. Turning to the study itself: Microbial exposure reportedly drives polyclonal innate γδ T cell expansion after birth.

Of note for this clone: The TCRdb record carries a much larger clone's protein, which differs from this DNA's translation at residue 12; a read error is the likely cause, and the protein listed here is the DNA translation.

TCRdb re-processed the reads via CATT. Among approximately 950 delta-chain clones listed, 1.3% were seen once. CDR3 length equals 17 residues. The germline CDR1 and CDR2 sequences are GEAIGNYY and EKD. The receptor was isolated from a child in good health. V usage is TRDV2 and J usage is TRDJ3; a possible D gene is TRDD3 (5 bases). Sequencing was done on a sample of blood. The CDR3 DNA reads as TGTGCCTGTGACACCCCTGACAGCTCCTGGGACGCCCGACAGATGTTTTTC. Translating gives CACDTPDSSWDARQMFF.